The clone carrying this T cell receptor (beta chain) was counted a few times. The data derive from a study of patients and donors after allogeneic stem cell transplantation. The CDR3 totals 15 residues. Germline lookup yields CDR1 LGHDT and CDR2 YNNKEL (reference sequence). V was pared by 4 bases and J by 7 bases, with 19 bases between. TCRdb processed the RT-PCR reads anew with MiXCR; each CDR3 protein has one entry. The sample has approximately 430,000 distinct CDR3 sequences; about a sixth are singletons. The chain couples TRBV3-1 to TRBJ1-2, with TRBD1 as a possible D gene (5 bases). This clonotype was obtained from a human donor who was either an allogeneic HSCT recipient or a stem cell or donor lymphocyte infusion donor (not recorded which). It is not recorded whose cells these are; they may come from a transplant donor. Material for sequencing was blood, either unsorted or a sorted T cell fraction (not recorded which). The CDR3 loop reads CASSPRAGDRSGYTF. The CDR3 DNA reads as TGTGCCAGCAGCCCACGAGCGGGGGACCGGAGTGGCTACACCTTC.